This is a list of T cell receptor beta chains from one sample in a study of cytomegalovirus exposure and HLA in healthy donors. The method was immunoSEQ multiplex PCR; TCRdb's version includes in-frame clones alone and lacks a portion of them. The table shows over 120,000 clones, with approximately 78% occurring only once. Sequencing was carried out using PBMCs. The receptors come from a female donor in good health and CMV-seronegative. Both conserved end residues are part of each CDR3. Each record gives: clone size, D gene, V gene, CDR3 length, J gene, CDR3 protein, CDR3 DNA. A D gene is named only where the DNA matches it firmly. A clone size is listed for some rows: how often the clone was seen (once, few, many), or a class if it is expanded.

-,TRBD1,TRBV19,17,TRBJ1-2,CASSTGTGTGANYGYTF,TGTGCCAGTAGTACCGGGACAGGGACCGGGGCTAACTATGGCTACACCTTC
-,-,TRBV7-2,17,TRBJ2-6,CASSLVSGVGGANVLTF,TGTGCCAGCAGCTTAGTATCGGGGGTTGGTGGGGCCAACGTCCTGACTTTC
-,TRBD1,TRBV6-1,13,TRBJ2-7,CASSEGGGHEQYF,TGTGCCAGCAGTGAAGGAGGGGGCCACGAGCAGTACTTC
-,-,TRBV27,18,TRBJ1-5,CASSSRTVPLRGNQPQHF,TGTGCCAGCAGTTCGCGAACAGTGCCACTGAGAGGCAATCAGCCCCAGCATTTT
-,TRBD1,TRBV7-2,16,TRBJ1-2,CASSLDRGAPNYGYTF,TGTGCCAGCAGCTTAGACAGGGGAGCCCCTAACTATGGCTACACCTTC
-,-,TRBV6-4,12,TRBJ2-7,CASTVSRQEQYF,TGTGCCAGCACCGTCTCCCGCCAGGAGCAGTACTTC
-,-,TRBV6-1,14,TRBJ1-2,CASSREMAFRGYTF,TGTGCCAGCAGTCGGGAAATGGCTTTCCGTGGCTACACCTTC
few,-,TRBV6-6,13,TRBJ2-7,CASSIQISYEQYF,TGTGCCAGCAGTATACAGATTTCCTACGAGCAGTACTTC
-,TRBD1,TRBV11-2,16,TRBJ2-7,CASSSIRDRSSYEQYF,TGTGCCAGCAGCTCAATCCGGGACAGGAGCTCCTACGAGCAGTACTTC
-,-,TRBV7-2,17,TRBJ2-1,CASSSSGRSGSYNEQFF,TGTGCCAGCAGCTCCTCGGGCCGTAGCGGCTCCTACAATGAGCAGTTCTTC
-,-,TRBV28,14,TRBJ1-1,CASSFTGRVGSTFF,TGTGCCAGCAGTTTTACAGGCAGAGTGGGGTCAACTTTCTTT
few,-,TRBV27,15,TRBJ2-3,CASSLSPRGTDTQYF,TGTGCCAGCAGTTTGTCCCCCCGAGGCACAGATACGCAGTATTTT
-,TRBD2,TRBV9,16,TRBJ2-3,CASSVASGRIINTQYF,TGTGCCAGCAGCGTAGCTAGCGGGAGGATTATAAATACGCAGTATTTT
-,TRBD2,TRBV28,20,TRBJ2-1,CASSHVISGTTENAYNEQFF,TGTGCCAGCAGCCACGTGATCAGCGGGACCACCGAAAATGCCTACAATGAGCAGTTCTTC
-,-,TRBV7-9,17,TRBJ2-3,CASSPRSWERLTDTQYF,TGTGCCAGCAGCCCCCGTTCATGGGAGCGGCTCACAGATACGCAGTATTTT
-,TRBD1,TRBV18,14,TRBJ2-7,CASSPMGQGSEQYF,TGTGCCAGCTCACCAATGGGACAGGGGAGCGAGCAGTACTTC